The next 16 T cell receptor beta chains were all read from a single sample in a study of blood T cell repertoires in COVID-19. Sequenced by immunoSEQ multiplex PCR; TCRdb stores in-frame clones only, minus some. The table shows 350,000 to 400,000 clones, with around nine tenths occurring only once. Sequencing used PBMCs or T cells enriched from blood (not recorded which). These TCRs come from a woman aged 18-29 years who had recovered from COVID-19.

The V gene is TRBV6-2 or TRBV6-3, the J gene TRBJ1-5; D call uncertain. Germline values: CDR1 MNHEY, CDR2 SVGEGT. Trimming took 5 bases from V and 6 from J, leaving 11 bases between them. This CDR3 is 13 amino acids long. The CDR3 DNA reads TGTGCCAGCAGTCTAGGTACCAGTCAGCCCCAGCATTTT. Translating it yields CASSLGTSQPQHF.

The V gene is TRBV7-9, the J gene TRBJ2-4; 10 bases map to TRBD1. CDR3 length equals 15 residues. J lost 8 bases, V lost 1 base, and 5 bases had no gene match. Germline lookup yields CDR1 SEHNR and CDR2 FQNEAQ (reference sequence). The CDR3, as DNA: TGTGCCAGCAGCTTAGAAGACGGGACAGGGGACATTCAGTACTTC. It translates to CASSLEDGTGDIQYF.

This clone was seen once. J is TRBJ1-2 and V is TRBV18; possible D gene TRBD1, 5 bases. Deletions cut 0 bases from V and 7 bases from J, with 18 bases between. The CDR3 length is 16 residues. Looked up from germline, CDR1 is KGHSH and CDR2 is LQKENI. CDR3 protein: CASSPPEGRGERGYTF. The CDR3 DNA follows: TGTGCCAGCTCACCACCAGAGGGGAGGGGTGAGCGTGGCTACACCTTC. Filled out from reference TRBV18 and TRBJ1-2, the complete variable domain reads NAGVMQNPRHLVRRRGQEARLRCSPMKGHSHVYWYRQLPEEGLKFMVYLQKENIIDESGMPKERFSAEFPKEGPSILRIQQVVRGDSAAYFCASSPPEGRGERGYTFGSGTRLTVV.

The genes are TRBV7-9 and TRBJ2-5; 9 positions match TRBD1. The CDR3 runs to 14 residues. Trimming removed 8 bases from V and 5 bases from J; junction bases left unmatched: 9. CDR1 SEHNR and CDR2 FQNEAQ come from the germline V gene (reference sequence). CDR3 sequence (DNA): TGTGCCAGCGACCGGACAGGGGAGCCGGAGACCCAGTACTTC. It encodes CASDRTGEPETQYF. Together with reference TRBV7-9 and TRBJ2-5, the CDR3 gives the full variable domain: DTGVSQNPRHKITKRGQNVTFRCDPISEHNRLYWYRQTLGQGPEFLTYFQNEAQLEKSRLLSDRFSAERPKGSFSTLEIQRTEQGDSAMYLCASDRTGEPETQYFGPGTRLLVL.

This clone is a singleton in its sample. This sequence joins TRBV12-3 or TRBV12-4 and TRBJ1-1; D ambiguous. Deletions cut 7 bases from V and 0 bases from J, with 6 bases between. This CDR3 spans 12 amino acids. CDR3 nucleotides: TGTGCCAGCACCCTTATGAACACTGAAGCTTTCTTT. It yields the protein CASTLMNTEAFF.

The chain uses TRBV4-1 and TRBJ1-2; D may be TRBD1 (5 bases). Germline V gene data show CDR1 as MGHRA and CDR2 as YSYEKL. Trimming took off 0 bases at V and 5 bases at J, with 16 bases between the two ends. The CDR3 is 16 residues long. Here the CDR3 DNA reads TGCGCCAGCAGCCAAGAGGGGCCTTTCAACCCATATGGCTACACCTTC. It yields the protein CASSQEGPFNPYGYTF.

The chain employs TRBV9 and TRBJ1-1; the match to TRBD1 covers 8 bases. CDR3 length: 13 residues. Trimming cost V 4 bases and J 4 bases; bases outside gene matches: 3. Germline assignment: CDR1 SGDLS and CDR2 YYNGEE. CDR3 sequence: CASSPGGRTEAFF. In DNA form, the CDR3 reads TGTGCCAGCAGCCCAGGGGGCCGCACTGAAGCTTTCTTT. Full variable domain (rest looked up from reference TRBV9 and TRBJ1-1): DSGVTQTPKHLITATGQRVTLRCSPRSGDLSVYWYQQSLDQGLQFLIQYYNGEERAKGNILERFSAQQFPDLHSELNLSSLELGDSALYFCASSPGGRTEAFFGQGTRLTVV.

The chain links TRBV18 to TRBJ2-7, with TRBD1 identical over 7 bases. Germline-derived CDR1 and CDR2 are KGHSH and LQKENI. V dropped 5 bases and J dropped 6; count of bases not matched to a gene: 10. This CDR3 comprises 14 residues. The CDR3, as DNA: TGTGCCAGCTCAGGGCGCCGGGACAGCGGCGAGCAGTACTTC. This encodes CASSGRRDSGEQYF.

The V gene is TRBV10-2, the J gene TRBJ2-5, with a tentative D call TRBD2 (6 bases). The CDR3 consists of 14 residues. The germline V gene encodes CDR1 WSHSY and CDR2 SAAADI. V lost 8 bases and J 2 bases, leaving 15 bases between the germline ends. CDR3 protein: CASRRGTVQETQYF. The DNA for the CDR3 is TGCGCCAGCCGAAGAGGGACTGTACAAGAGACCCAGTACTTC.

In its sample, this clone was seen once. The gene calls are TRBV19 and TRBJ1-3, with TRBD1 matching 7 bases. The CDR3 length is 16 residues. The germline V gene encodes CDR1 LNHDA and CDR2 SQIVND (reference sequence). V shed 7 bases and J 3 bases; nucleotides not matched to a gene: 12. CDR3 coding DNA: TGTGCCAGTACCACCCCCGGGACAGCCGGTGGAAACACCATATATTTT. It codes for CASTTPGTAGGNTIYF.

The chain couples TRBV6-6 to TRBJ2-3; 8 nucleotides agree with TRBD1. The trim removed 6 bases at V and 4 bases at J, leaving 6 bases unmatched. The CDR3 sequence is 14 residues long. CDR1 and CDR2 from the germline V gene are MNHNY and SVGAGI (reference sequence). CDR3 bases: TGTGCCAGCAGGCGGACAGGGCTTGCAGATACGCAGTATTTT. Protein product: CASRRTGLADTQYF.

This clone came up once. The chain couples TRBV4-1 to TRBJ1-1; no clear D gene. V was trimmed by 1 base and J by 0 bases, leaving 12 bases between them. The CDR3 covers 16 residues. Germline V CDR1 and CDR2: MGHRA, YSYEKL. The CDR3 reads CASSQGLQKMNTEAFF. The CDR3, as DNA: TGCGCCAGCAGCCAAGGGTTACAGAAGATGAACACTGAAGCTTTCTTT.

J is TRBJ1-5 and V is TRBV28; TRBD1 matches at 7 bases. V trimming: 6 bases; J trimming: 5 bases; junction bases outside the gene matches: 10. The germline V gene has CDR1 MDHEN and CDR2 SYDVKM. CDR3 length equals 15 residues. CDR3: CASRKSFRGDQPQHF. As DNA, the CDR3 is TGTGCCAGCAGGAAGTCTTTCAGGGGGGATCAGCCCCAGCATTTT.

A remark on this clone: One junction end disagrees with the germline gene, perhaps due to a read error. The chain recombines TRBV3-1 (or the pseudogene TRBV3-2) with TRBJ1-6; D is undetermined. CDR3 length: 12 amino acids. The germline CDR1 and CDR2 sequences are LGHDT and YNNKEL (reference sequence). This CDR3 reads CASSDRDLPPHF. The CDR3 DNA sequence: TGTGCCAGCAGCGACCGGGATCTTCCCCCCCACTTT.

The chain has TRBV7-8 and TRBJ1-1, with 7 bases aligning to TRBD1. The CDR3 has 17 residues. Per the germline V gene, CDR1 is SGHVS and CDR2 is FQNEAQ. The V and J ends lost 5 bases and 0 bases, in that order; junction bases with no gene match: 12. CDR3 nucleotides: TGTGCCAGCAGCCTACGGACAGGCGCTCTGATGAACACTGAAGCTTTCTTT. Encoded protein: CASSLRTGALMNTEAFF.

CDR3: CAISESDGGAPYEQYF. The CDR3 bases are TGTGCCATCAGTGAGTCGGACGGGGGGGCCCCCTACGAGCAGTACTTC. The chain uses TRBV10-3 and TRBJ2-7, with 8 bases that match TRBD2. V was pared by 0 bases and J by 2 bases, with 6 bases of the junction left unmatched. CDR1 and CDR2 (germline): ENHRY, SYGVKD. The CDR3 loop spans 16 amino acids.